Listed here are 5 T cell receptor beta chains from one sample, sequenced in a study of cytomegalovirus exposure and HLA in healthy donors. With 60 Vbeta and 13 Jbeta primers, the PCR was carried out. Clones were read by immunoSEQ multiplex PCR, and TCRdb kept only the in-frame ones, dropping some. The sample contains some 150,000 clones, over 70% of which appear only once. Material for sequencing was PBMCs. These receptors came from a female donor in good health and CMV-seronegative.

J is TRBJ1-1 and V is TRBV15; 7 bases are a match to TRBD1. The length of the CDR3 is 13 residues. V was clipped by 3 bases and J by 10 bases; unmatched bases: 8. Germline V lookup: CDR1 LNHNV, CDR2 YYDKDF (reference sequence). CDR3: CATSRPTGSGAFF. As DNA, the CDR3 is TGTGCCACCAGCAGGCCGACAGGGTCCGGAGCTTTCTTT.

The chain combines TRBV7-9 with TRBJ1-6; no definite D call. Trimming took 5 bases from V and 5 from J, leaving 7 bases between them. Germline loops: CDR1 SEHNR, CDR2 FQNEAQ (reference sequence). The CDR3 runs to 13 residues. The CDR3 nucleotides are TGTGCCAGCAGCCGGGAAAATAATTCACCCCTCCACTTT. Its protein is CASSRENNSPLHF.

The rearrangement joins TRBV29-1 to TRBJ1-1, with 7 bases lining up with TRBD1. Germline CDR1 SQVTM, CDR2 ANQGSEA. The V gene end was trimmed by 0 bases and the J gene end by 4 bases; junction bases not matched to a gene: 2. CDR3 length: 13 residues. CDR3 region: CSVEEAGGTEAFF. CDR3 nucleotides: TGCAGCGTTGAAGAGGCAGGGGGCACTGAAGCTTTCTTT.

This clone has only a few counts. The V call is TRBV5-4, the J call TRBJ2-3; D is ambiguous. The CDR3 contains 12 residues. CDR1 and CDR2 (germline): SGHNT, YYREEE (reference sequence). With 3 bases removed from V and 2 bases from J, the gap between germline ends came to 4 bases. Here the CDR3 reads CASSSNTDTQYF. The CDR3 DNA reads as TGTGCCAGCAGCTCAAACACAGATACGCAGTATTTT.

V is TRBV9 and J is TRBJ1-6; tentatively, D is TRBD1 (6 bases). The CDR3 runs to 16 residues. Per germline, CDR1 SGDLS and CDR2 YYNGEE. Trimming took 0 bases from V and 7 from J, leaving 14 bases between them. The chain's CDR3 is CASSVAQGARNSPLHF. The CDR3 DNA follows: TGTGCCAGCAGCGTAGCACAGGGTGCCCGAAATTCACCCCTCCACTTT.